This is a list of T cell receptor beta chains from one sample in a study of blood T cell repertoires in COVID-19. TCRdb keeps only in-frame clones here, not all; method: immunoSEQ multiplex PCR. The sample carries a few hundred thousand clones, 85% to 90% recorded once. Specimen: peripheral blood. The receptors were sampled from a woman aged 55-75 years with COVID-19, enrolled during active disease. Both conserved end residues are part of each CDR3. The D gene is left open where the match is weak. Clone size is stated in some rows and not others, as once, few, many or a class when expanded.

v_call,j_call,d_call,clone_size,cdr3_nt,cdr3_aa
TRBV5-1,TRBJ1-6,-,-,TGCGCCAGCAGCTTGGAAACAGGGATCTATAATTCACCCCTCCACTTT,CASSLETGIYNSPLHF
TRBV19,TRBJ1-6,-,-,TGTGCCAGTACCCACGGGTATTATAATTCACCCCTCCACTTT,CASTHGYYNSPLHF
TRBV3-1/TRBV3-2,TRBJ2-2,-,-,TGTGCCAGCAGCCAAAGTGGGGGGGCCACCGGGGAGCTGTTTTTT,CASSQSGGATGELFF
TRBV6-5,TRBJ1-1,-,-,TGTGCCAGCAAAAGGGGGGGGAAGAACACTGAAGCTTTCTTT,CASKRGGKNTEAFF
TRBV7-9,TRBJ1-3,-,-,TGTGCCAGCAGCTTAGTATACTCTGGAAACACCATATATTTT,CASSLVYSGNTIYF
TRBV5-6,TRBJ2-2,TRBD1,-,TGTGCCAGCAGCTTGGTAGGGGGCCTCCCCGGGGAGCTGTTTTTT,CASSLVGGLPGELFF
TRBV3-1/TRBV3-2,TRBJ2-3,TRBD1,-,TGTGCCAGCAGCTCCGGGACAGGGACAGATACGCAGTATTTT,CASSSGTGTDTQYF
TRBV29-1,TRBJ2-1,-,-,TGCAGCGTCAGTCGGGGGGCGTCGGGGAATGAGCAGTTCTTC,CSVSRGASGNEQFF
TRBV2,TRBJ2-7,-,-,TGTGCCAGCAGTGTTCGCAGGTTACCCTACGAGCAGTACTTC,CASSVRRLPYEQYF
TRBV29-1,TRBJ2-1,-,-,TGCAGCGTTGACAGGGTCGGATACAATGAGCAGTTCTTC,CSVDRVGYNEQFF
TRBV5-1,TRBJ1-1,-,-,TGCGCCAGCAGTCCTTCCTCTCGCGGGCAGAGATACACTGAAGCTTTCTTT,CASSPSSRGQRYTEAFF
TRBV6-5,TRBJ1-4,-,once,TGTGCCAGCAACGGGAATTCTGCAACTAATGAAAAACTGTTTTTT,CASNGNSATNEKLFF
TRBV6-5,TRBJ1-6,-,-,TGTGCCAGCAGTTATGAAACAGGGCATAATTCACCCCTCCACTTT,CASSYETGHNSPLHF
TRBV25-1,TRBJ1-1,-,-,TGTGCCAGCAGTGAATTTAATCGGAACACTGAAGCTTTCTTT,CASSEFNRNTEAFF
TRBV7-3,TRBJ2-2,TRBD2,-,TGTGCCAGCAGCTTAATGCGGCTAGCGGGCGGAACCGGGGAGCTGTTTTTT,CASSLMRLAGGTGELFF
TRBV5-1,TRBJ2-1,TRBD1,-,TGCGCCAGCAGCAGGGGGACAGGGTCCTACAATGAGCAGTTCTTC,CASSRGTGSYNEQFF
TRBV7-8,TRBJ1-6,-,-,TGTGCCAGCAGCTTAGCCCCCGGGTCGGGCGGAGGTTCACCCCTCCACTTT,CASSLAPGSGGGSPLHF
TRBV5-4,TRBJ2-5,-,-,TGTGCCAGCAGCTTTGGAAAGGGCGGCGGGGAGACCCAGTACTTC,CASSFGKGGGETQYF
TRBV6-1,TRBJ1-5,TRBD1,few,TGTGCCAGCAGTGGAGACCGGGACAGAGTCAATCAGCCCCAGCATTTT,CASSGDRDRVNQPQHF
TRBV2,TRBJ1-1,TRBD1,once,TGTGCCAGCAGTGAAAGACAGGGAAACTACGCTGAAGCTTTCTTT,CASSERQGNYAEAFF
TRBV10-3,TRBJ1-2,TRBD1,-,TGTGCCATCACCGGACAGGGGGCGATCTCTGGCTACACCTTC,CAITGQGAISGYTF
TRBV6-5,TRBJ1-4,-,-,TGTGCCAGCAGGGAGAACAGGGACCGGGAAAAACTGTTTTTT,CASRENRDREKLFF
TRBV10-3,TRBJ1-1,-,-,TGTGCCACCTCGGGGGGTTTCGGCGCTTTCTTT,CATSGGFGAFF
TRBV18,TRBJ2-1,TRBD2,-,TGTGCCAGTACCAAGTTGGCGGGGGGCTCACTCACTTTCTACAATGAGCAGTTCTTC,CASTKLAGGSLTFYNEQFF
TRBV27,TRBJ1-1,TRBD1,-,TGTGCCAGCAGCTCTCGCGGGACAGGGATGAACACTGAAGCTTTCTTT,CASSSRGTGMNTEAFF
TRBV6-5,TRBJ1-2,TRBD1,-,TGTGCCAGCAGTTTCTACGGACAGGGAGGATATGGCTACACCTTC,CASSFYGQGGYGYTF
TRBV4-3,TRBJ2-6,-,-,TGCGCCAGCAGCCAAGAAACAGGGTCTGGGGCCAACGTCCTGACTTTC,CASSQETGSGANVLTF
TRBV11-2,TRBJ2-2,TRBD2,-,TGTGCCAGCAGCCCACTGCGGGGGGAGTACACCGGGGAGCTGTTTTTT,CASSPLRGEYTGELFF
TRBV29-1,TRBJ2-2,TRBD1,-,TGCAGCGTCCGGGACAGGGGGCTCGTGACCCCCAGCGGGGAGCTGTTTTTT,CSVRDRGLVTPSGELFF
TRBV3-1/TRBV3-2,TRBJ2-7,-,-,TGTGCCAGCAGCCAGATTATGGGGGGCGAGCAGTACTTC,CASSQIMGGEQYF
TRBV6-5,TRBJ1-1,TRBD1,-,TGTGCCAGCAGACCACGACAGGGTGGGAGAGCTTTCTTT,CASRPRQGGRAFF
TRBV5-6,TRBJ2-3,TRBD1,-,TGTGCCAGCAGCCCGAATACAGGGGGAGGCACAGATACGCAGTATTTT,CASSPNTGGGTDTQYF
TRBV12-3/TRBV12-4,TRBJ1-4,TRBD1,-,TGTGCCAGCAGTTTAGGACAGGGGGAAAAACTGTTTTTT,CASSLGQGEKLFF
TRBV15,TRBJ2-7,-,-,TGTGCCACCAGCAAACAGGCTGCCTACGAGCAGTACTTC,CATSKQAAYEQYF
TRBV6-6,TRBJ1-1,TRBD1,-,TGTGCCAGCAGTCTGACAGGGACTGAAGCTTTCTTT,CASSLTGTEAFF
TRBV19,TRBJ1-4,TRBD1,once,TGTGCCAGTAGCCCGTTCGGGACAGGGTCTGAAAAACTGTTTTTT,CASSPFGTGSEKLFF
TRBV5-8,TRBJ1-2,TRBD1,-,TGTGCCAGCGGTTATCCGGGACAGGGGTATGGCTACACCTTC,CASGYPGQGYGYTF
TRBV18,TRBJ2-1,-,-,TGTGCCAGCTCACCACCACTAAGCTCCTACAATGAGCAGTTCTTC,CASSPPLSSYNEQFF
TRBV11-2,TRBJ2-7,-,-,TGTGCCAGCAGCTTGTCACACTCCTACGAGCAGTACTTC,CASSLSHSYEQYF
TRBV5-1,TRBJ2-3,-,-,TGCGCCAGCAGAGGGGGGGCTGGGACAGATACGCAGTATTTT,CASRGGAGTDTQYF
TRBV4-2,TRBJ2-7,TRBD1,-,TGTGCCAGCAGCCTAGAGACAGGGAGCTCCTACGAGCAGTACTTC,CASSLETGSSYEQYF
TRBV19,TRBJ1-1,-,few,TGTGCCAGTAGTATAGGTAACAGGAATGGATGGAACACTGAAGCTTTCTTT,CASSIGNRNGWNTEAFF
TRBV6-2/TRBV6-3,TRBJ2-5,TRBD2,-,TGTGCCAGCAGCTTACTAGCGGAAGAGACCCAGTACTTC,CASSLLAEETQYF
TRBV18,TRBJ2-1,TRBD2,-,TGTGCCAGCTCACGCCAAAGCGGGGGGATCTACAATGAGCAGTTCTTC,CASSRQSGGIYNEQFF
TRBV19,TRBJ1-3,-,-,TGTGCCAGTAGTAAAACGGGGGTTAGGGGAAACACCATATATTTT,CASSKTGVRGNTIYF
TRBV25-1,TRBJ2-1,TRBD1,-,TGTGCCAGCAGTGGGGGACAGGGGAGTGGAAATGAGCAGTTCTTC,CASSGGQGSGNEQFF
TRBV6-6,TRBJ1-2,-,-,TGTGCCAGCAGTTACTCGAGAGAGGGTTACTATGGCTACACCTTC,CASSYSREGYYGYTF
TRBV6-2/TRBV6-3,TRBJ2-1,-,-,TGTGCCAGCAGTTACATGGGAGACTACAATGAGCAGTTCTTC,CASSYMGDYNEQFF
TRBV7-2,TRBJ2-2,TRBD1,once,TGTGCCAGCAGCCCCCGGGACAGGCTCACCGGGGAGCTGTTTTTT,CASSPRDRLTGELFF
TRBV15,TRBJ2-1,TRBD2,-,TGTGCCACCAGCAGGGGACTAGTGCGAGATGAGCAGTTCTTC,CATSRGLVRDEQFF
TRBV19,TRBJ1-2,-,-,TGTGCCAGTACCAATGGCCCCGGTGGGCAGTCCTGGGAGCCTAACTATGGCTACACCTTC,CASTNGPGGQSWEPNYGYTF